The 18 T cell receptor beta chains given below trace back to one sample, sequenced in a study of blood T cell repertoires in COVID-19. Profiling relied on immunoSEQ multiplex PCR, and the TCRdb table lists in-frame clones only, not all of them. The table lists some 220,000 clones, 70% to 90% of them singletons, with about 13% in the top ten. The specimen was peripheral blood. The receptors derive from a human donor in a cohort sampled during active COVID-19.

The chain recombines TRBV7-9 with TRBJ2-5; 7 nucleotides agree with TRBD2. The CDR3 is 15 residues long. V was clipped by 6 bases and J by 1 base; unmatched bases: 8. Germline CDR1 is SEHNR and CDR2 is FQNEAQ (reference sequence). CDR3 in DNA: TGTGCCAGCAGTATGGACGGCGGGGGCCAAGAGACCCAGTACTTC. It yields the protein CASSMDGGGQETQYF.

The DNA for the CDR3 is TGTGCCAGCAGCCCGCCGGAGGGGGCTTTTACTGAAGCTTTCTTT. Its protein is CASSPPEGAFTEAFF. The genes are TRBV11-2 and TRBJ1-1; 7 bases align to TRBD1. This CDR3 is 15 amino acids long. V was pared by 5 bases and J by 5 bases, with 11 bases of the junction left unmatched. Germline CDR1 SGHAT, CDR2 FQNNGV.

The J gene is TRBJ2-1, the V gene TRBV29-1; the match to TRBD1 covers 11 bases. This CDR3 region has 13 residues. The germline V gene has CDR1 SQVTM and CDR2 ANQGSEA. The junction had 6 bases not matched to a gene; V was cut back by 5 bases and J by 9 bases. CDR3 loop: CSVMGQGDSEQFF. As DNA, the CDR3 is TGCAGCGTTATGGGACAGGGGGATTCTGAGCAGTTCTTC.

The V gene is TRBV5-4, the J gene TRBJ2-2; D is undetermined. V was shortened by 0 bases and J by 5 bases, with 5 bases between the two germline ends. The CDR3 has 13 residues. Germline CDR1 and CDR2: SGHNT and YYREEE (reference sequence). CDR3: CASSLEPTGELFF. CDR3 nucleotide sequence: TGTGCCAGCAGCTTGGAGCCGACCGGGGAGCTGTTTTTT.

This clone was seen once. The gene calls are TRBV4-2 and TRBJ2-1; tentatively, D is TRBD1 (6 bases). Germline values: CDR1 LGHNA, CDR2 YNFKEQ. The CDR3 sequence is 14 residues long. V dropped 3 bases and J dropped 5 bases, with 11 bases sitting between them. CDR3: CASSHLEGDNEQFF. CDR3 coding DNA: TGTGCCAGCAGCCATCTCGAGGGGGACAATGAGCAGTTCTTC.

This clone has just one count. The rearrangement links TRBV28 to TRBJ1-1; D not resolved. The CDR3 is 19 amino acids. V lost 3 bases and J 0 bases, leaving 23 bases between the germline ends. Per the germline V gene, CDR1 is MDHEN and CDR2 is SYDVKM. CDR3: CASSFDPAANRAMNTEAFF. As DNA, the CDR3 is TGTGCCAGCAGTTTCGATCCAGCGGCGAATAGGGCAATGAACACTGAAGCTTTCTTT.

The V and J genes are TRBV6-5 and TRBJ2-3, with 8 bases matching TRBD2. CDR3 size: 14 residues. Germline CDR1 reads MNHEY; CDR2 reads SVGAGI. Losses at the gene ends were 7 bases for V and 4 bases for J; bases not matched to a gene: 7. For the CDR3, the DNA is TGTGCCAGCACCCAAAGCGGGAGCTCAGATACGCAGTATTTT. It encodes CASTQSGSSDTQYF.

The rearrangement joins TRBV27 to TRBJ1-2; weak D call: TRBD1 (5 bases). The V gene's germline CDR1 is MNHEY and CDR2 SMNVEV (reference sequence). The CDR3 is made up of 13 amino acids. V lost 1 base, J lost 6 bases, and 9 bases lay in between. CDR3 sequence: CASSLYGGDGYTF. CDR3 DNA sequence: TGTGCCAGCAGTTTATACGGGGGGGATGGCTACACCTTC.

The chain employs TRBV7-9 and TRBJ2-2; 11 nucleotides match TRBD1. The CDR3 spans 15 residues. The V gene's germline CDR1 is SEHNR and CDR2 FQNEAQ (reference sequence). V was pared by 6 bases and J by 8 bases, with 8 bases of the junction left unmatched. CDR3 DNA: TGTGCCAGCAGTGCTGGACAGGGGGCGGAAGGGGAGCTGTTTTTT. This translates into CASSAGQGAEGELFF.

This chain connects TRBV14 to TRBJ2-2, with 7 bases that match TRBD2. From germline, CDR1 is SGHDN and CDR2 FVKESK. Germline trimming cut 0 bases from V and 0 bases from J; bases unmatched to any gene: 4. This CDR3 has 17 residues. CDR3: CASSQDELATNTGELFF. In DNA form, the CDR3 reads TGTGCCAGCAGCCAAGATGAACTAGCGACGAACACCGGGGAGCTGTTTTTT.

This clone was observed a single time. The chain uses TRBV4-3 and TRBJ2-3; TRBD2 aligns across 13 bases. Per the germline V gene, CDR1 is LGHNA and CDR2 is YSLEER. There are 18 residues in the CDR3. Losses at the gene ends were 1 base for V and 4 bases for J; bases not matched to a gene: 8. The CDR3 nucleotides are TGCGCCAGCAGCCAAGGGCTATCGGGACTAGCGGGGTCAGATACGCAGTATTTT. Residues: CASSQGLSGLAGSDTQYF.

The chain links TRBV9 to TRBJ1-4, with D maybe TRBD1 (6 bases). The germline CDR1 and CDR2 sequences are SGDLS and YYNGEE. This CDR3 contains 15 residues. Trimming took off 0 bases at V and 5 bases at J, with 11 bases between the two ends. DNA of the CDR3: TGTGCCAGCAGCGTAGCGACAGGATTCAATGAAAAACTGTTTTTT. This codes for CASSVATGFNEKLFF.

The CDR3 sequence is CASSYQRGNGQPQHF. The CDR3 DNA reads as TGTGCCAGCAGCTACCAGAGAGGCAACGGACAGCCCCAGCATTTT. J is TRBJ1-5 and V is TRBV7-2; D remains ambiguous. Germline values: CDR1 SGHTA, CDR2 FQGNSA. V was shortened by 4 bases and J by 7 bases, with 17 bases between the two germline ends. The CDR3 has 15 amino acids.

This chain uses TRBV2 with TRBJ1-6, with D perhaps TRBD1 (6 bases). CDR1 and CDR2 (germline): SNHLY, FYNNEI. The CDR3 contains 16 residues. V was pared by 5 bases and J by 2 bases, with 13 bases between. The CDR3 sequence: CASSTQNRAYNSPLHF. For the CDR3, the DNA is TGTGCCAGCAGTACTCAAAACAGGGCCTATAATTCACCCCTCCACTTT.

The chain combines TRBV29-1 with TRBJ2-7; TRBD1 is a possible D gene (6 bases). Germline CDR1 is SQVTM and CDR2 is ANQGSEA. The CDR3 runs 12 residues. V lost 4 bases and J lost 6, with 13 bases in between. The CDR3 loop reads CSVAQGPREQYF. The CDR3 DNA is TGCAGCGTTGCTCAGGGGCCCCGCGAGCAGTACTTC.

The V call is TRBV6-5, the J call TRBJ2-2; no clear D. This CDR3 contains 14 residues. In germline, CDR1 is MNHEY, CDR2 SVGAGI. V lost 7 bases, J lost 1 base, and 10 bases lay in between. This chain's CDR3 is CASKRPLNTGELFF. The CDR3 nucleotides read TGTGCCAGCAAGAGGCCCCTGAACACCGGGGAGCTGTTTTTT.

V gene TRBV28 combines with J gene TRBJ1-5; the D is unclear. V shed 2 bases and J shed 3 bases, with 5 bases lying between them. CDR1 and CDR2 from the germline V gene are MDHEN and SYDVKM. The length of the CDR3 is 13 residues. CDR3 loop: CASSLVYNQPQHF. CDR3 DNA sequence: TGTGCCAGCAGTTTAGTGTACAATCAGCCCCAGCATTTT.

The genes are TRBV10-3 and TRBJ1-5; tentative D call: TRBD1 (5 bases). Deletions cut 3 bases from V and 6 bases from J, with 9 bases between. The germline V gene encodes CDR1 ENHRY and CDR2 SYGVKD. The CDR3 sequence is 13 residues long. In nucleotides, the CDR3 is TGTGCCATCAGTGAAAGGGGCAGTCAGCCCCAGCATTTT. It yields the protein CAISERGSQPQHF.